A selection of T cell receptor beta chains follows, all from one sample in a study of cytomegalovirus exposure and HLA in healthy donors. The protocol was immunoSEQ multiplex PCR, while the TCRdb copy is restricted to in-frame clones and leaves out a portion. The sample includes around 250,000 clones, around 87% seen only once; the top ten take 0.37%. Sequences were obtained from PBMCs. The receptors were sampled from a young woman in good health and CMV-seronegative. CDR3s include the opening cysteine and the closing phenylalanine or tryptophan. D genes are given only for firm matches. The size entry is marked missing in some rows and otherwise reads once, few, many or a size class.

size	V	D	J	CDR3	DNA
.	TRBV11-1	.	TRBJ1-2	CASSLAGAYGYTF	TGTGCCAGCAGCTTAGCGGGGGCCTATGGCTACACCTTC
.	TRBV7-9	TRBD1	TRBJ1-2	CASSSDRDYGYTF	TGTGCCAGCAGTTCGGACAGGGACTATGGCTACACCTTC
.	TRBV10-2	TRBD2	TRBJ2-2	CAGLAGVNTGELFF	TGCGCCGGTTTAGCGGGGGTCAACACCGGGGAGCTGTTTTTT
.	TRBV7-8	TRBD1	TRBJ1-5	CASSLATGTGGSVPSNQPQHF	TGTGCCAGCAGCTTAGCCACCGGGACAGGGGGATCGGTGCCTAGCAATCAGCCCCAGCATTTT
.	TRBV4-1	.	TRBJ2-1	CASSLQQGSYNEQFF	TGCGCCAGCAGCCTTCAGCAGGGCTCCTACAATGAGCAGTTCTTC
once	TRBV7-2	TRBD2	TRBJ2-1	CASSLVWAGEYNEQFF	TGTGCCAGCAGCTTAGTCTGGGCGGGGGAATACAATGAGCAGTTCTTC
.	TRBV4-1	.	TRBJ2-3	CASSQVSRVGGVSDTQYF	TGCGCCAGCAGCCAAGTAAGCCGTGTCGGCGGGGTCTCAGATACGCAGTATTTT
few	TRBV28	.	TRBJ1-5	CASSYRSLQPQHF	TGTGCCAGCAGTTACCGGTCACTCCAGCCCCAGCATTTT
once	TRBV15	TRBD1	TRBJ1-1	CATSRVLATGHTEAFF	TGTGCCACCAGCAGAGTCTTAGCGACAGGGCACACTGAAGCTTTCTTT
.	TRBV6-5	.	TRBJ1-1	CASSYYAGAGTEAFF	TGTGCCAGCAGTTACTACGCAGGGGCAGGAACTGAAGCTTTCTTT
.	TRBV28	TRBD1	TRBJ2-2	CASSLLRTGFAGELFF	TGTGCCAGCAGTTTATTACGGACAGGGTTCGCCGGGGAGCTGTTTTTT
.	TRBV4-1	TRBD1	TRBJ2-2	CASSQVRIKGQGNTGELFF	TGCGCCAGCAGCCAAGTACGTATTAAGGGACAGGGGAACACCGGGGAGCTGTTTTTT
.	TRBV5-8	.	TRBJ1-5	CASSARQVNQPQHF	TGTGCCAGCAGCGCCCGACAGGTAAATCAGCCCCAGCATTTT
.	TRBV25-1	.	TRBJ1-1	CASSNYTINTEAFF	TGTGCCAGCAGTAACTATACAATAAACACTGAAGCTTTCTTT
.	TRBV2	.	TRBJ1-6	CASSGPQGEETYNSPLHF	TGTGCCAGCAGTGGACCACAGGGAGAGGAAACCTATAATTCACCCCTCCACTTT
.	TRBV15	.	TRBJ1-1	CATSVQEGNTEAFF	TGTGCCACCAGCGTACAGGAAGGGAACACTGAAGCTTTCTTT
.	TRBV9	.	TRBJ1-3	CASSVDRSGNTIYF	TGTGCCAGCAGCGTAGACAGGTCCGGAAACACCATATATTTT
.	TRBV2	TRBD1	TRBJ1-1	CASRWGDLGTDKEAFF	TGTGCCAGCAGGTGGGGGGATTTGGGGACAGATAAAGAAGCTTTCTTT
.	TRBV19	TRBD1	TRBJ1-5	CASSGRQGGYQPQHF	TGTGCCAGTAGTGGACGACAGGGAGGTTATCAGCCCCAGCATTTT
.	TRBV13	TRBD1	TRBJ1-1	CASSHTGATEAFF	TGTGCCAGCAGCCATACAGGGGCGACTGAAGCTTTCTTT
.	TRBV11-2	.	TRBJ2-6	CASSSGLSGANVLTF	TGTGCCAGCAGCTCGGGACTCTCTGGGGCCAACGTCCTGACTTTC
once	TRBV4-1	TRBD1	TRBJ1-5	CASSQDRQGMGQPQHF	TGCGCCAGCAGCCAAGACCGACAGGGAATGGGCCAGCCCCAGCATTTT
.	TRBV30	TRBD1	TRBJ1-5	CAWDSGTGGRQPQHF	TGTGCCTGGGACTCCGGGACAGGGGGCAGACAGCCCCAGCATTTT
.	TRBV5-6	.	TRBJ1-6	CASSLRTRTRVGSPLHF	TGTGCCAGCAGCCTGAGAACTCGGACCAGGGTGGGTTCACCCCTCCACTTT
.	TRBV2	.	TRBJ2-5	CASGPRGDSRYQETQYF	TGTGCCAGCGGCCCCCGCGGGGATAGCCGGTACCAAGAGACCCAGTACTTC
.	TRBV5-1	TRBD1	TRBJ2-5	CASSGGQVQETQYF	TGCGCCAGCAGCGGGGGACAGGTACAAGAGACCCAGTACTTC
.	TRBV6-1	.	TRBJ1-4	CASNERGVGNEKLFF	TGTGCCAGCAATGAACGGGGGGTGGGCAATGAAAAACTGTTTTTT
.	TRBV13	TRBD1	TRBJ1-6	CASSLRGTGGVYSPLHF	TGTGCCAGCAGCCTCCGGGGGACAGGGGGCGTCTATTCACCCCTCCACTTT